What follows describes a single T cell receptor beta chain. Its antigen is undetermined. These data come from a study of identical twins. General study findings and limits: The conclusions drew on cross-sectional statistical analysis instead of tracking the same donors. Zero-insertion analyses could be partly confounded by invariant MAIT and iNKT cells. Out-of-frame alpha sequences shared by twins were enriched for low generation probability. Cord blood beta clonotypes present at high abundance carried fewer insertions; no such pattern appeared in memory repertoires.

TCRdb reprocessed the 5' RACE reads with MiXCR, giving one entry per CDR3 protein. Here the sample spans roughly 710,000 distinct CDR3 sequences, 6% to 6.5% being singletons. CDR3 size: 13 residues. V dropped 3 bases and J dropped 10 bases, with 14 bases sitting between them. Germline CDR1 reads LGHDT; CDR2 reads YNNKEL (reference sequence). This chain connects TRBV3-1 to TRBJ2-3; D might be TRBD2 (5 bases). The specimen was naive T cells sorted from blood. The TCR originated in a man aged 18 to 29 in good health. The CDR3 is CASSHGIGPAQYF. CDR3 DNA: TGTGCCAGCAGCCACGGGATTGGACCCGCGCAGTATTTT.